This TCR beta chain was sequenced for a study of regulatory T cells in long-lasting Graves disease (dated by TCRdb to the early 2020s). Regarding the study in general: Newly diagnosed Graves' disease patients had taken antithyroid drugs for less than 3 months. The study took place in China and was registered as a clinical trial. Persistent Graves' disease patients were compared with newly diagnosed Graves' disease patients by peripheral blood TCR sequencing and RNA sequencing. A total of some 35 samples underwent TCR sequencing, from roughly 13 patients with persistent Graves' disease and 20 patients with newly diagnosed Graves' disease. What the authors observed across the whole study: The authors acknowledged the small sample size as a limitation that may reduce accuracy. TRBV28, TRBJ1-2 and TRBJ2-5 were preferentially used in persistent disease, while TRBV20-1 and TRBJ2-1 were favored in newly diagnosed disease. Only the TCR beta chain was sequenced and analyzed. Compared with newly diagnosed patients, persistent Graves' disease patients had lower TCR Shannon entropy and fewer highly expanded clones, which suggests clonal expansion. A larger number of public clonotypes was shared among persistent patients (more than 2,500) than among newly diagnosed patients (approximately 1,000). Only peripheral blood was studied, because thyroid tissue, the primary lesion, was inaccessible.

From its first to its last residue, the CDR3 has 15 amino acids. The kept DNA is CDR3 alone, 45 bases in frame from the first base. Trimming at the junction amounts to 6 bases on V and 5 bases on J, and the germline ends lie 16 bases apart. To prepare the library, multiplex PCR was applied. The instrument was an Illumina HiSeq 4000. CDR3 regions were amplified by Arm-PCR with iRepertoire HTBI primers to construct TCR beta libraries. Before sequencing, the PCR products underwent gel purification. The paper's data handling went like this. A total of roughly 67 TRBV and some 15 TRBJ segments were identified across samples and were used for gene usage analysis of CDR3 amino acid clonotypes. COPE and FqMerger were used to merge filtered high-quality paired reads into contigs. Contigs were aligned with BLAST to IMGT TRBV, TRBD and TRBJ reference genes, and CDR3 was defined per IMGT. Clonotypes above 0.1% frequency were classified as highly expanded clones. Shannon entropy served as the measure of repertoire diversity, while the Gini coefficient captured V-J evenness. Clonotypes shared by more than one individual were considered public. The raw public reads went through TCRdb reprocessing: fastp at Q25, MiXCR clone calling, in-frame beta chains kept. Entries are consolidated by CDR3 protein sequence, retaining the most common genes and DNA. TCRdb assigned the V and J calls; the authors' analysis was not used. Counted in this sample were 250,000 to 400,000 distinct CDR3 sequences; about 18% of them appeared once. The ten largest clones take up more than 35% of the sample.

Reading the label with the study, this specimen's time point is: newly diagnosed GD, antithyroid drugs for less than 3 months. For both TCR sequencing and RNA sequencing, RNA was extracted from PBMCs in TRIzol. The diagnosis of Graves' disease followed American Thyroid Association guidelines. Recruitment of patients was carried out at an endocrinology department in Xi'an, China. From each patient, 7.5 to 9.5 milliliters of peripheral blood was collected into an EDTA anticoagulant tube. PBMCs were isolated by Ficoll Paque Plus density gradient separation without further T cell sorting. An Agilent 2100 Bioanalyzer and agarose gel were used to assess RNA quality, and a NanoDrop 2000 was used to measure RNA concentration. On this clonotype: Its antigen remains undetermined. This may be a read error: a much more frequent sequence differs by one nucleotide. This CDR3 fails to terminate in the conserved phenylalanine or tryptophan, so it likely reflects a read error.

Sequenced material: peripheral blood mononuclear cells (PBMCs), taken at new diagnosis, from a patient treated with antithyroid drugs. The receptor's source is a female donor with Graves disease. Rearrangement joined TRBV12-3 or TRBV12-4 to TRBJ1-4, with the D gene not clear enough to name. The base sequence is TGTGCCAGCAGCACGTCCCGGGGTTCAAATGAAAAACTGTTTCTT. This gives the protein CASSTSRGSNEKLFL.